This T cell receptor beta chain originates from a study of blood T cell repertoires in COVID-19. Study-wide context: T cells, B-cell-depleted T cells, or PBMCs supplied cDNA or gDNA.

TCRdb's table, derived via immunoSEQ multiplex PCR, lists solely in-frame clones and lacks some. The table shows 130,000 or so clones, with 80% occurring only once. The germline V gene encodes CDR1 MDHEN and CDR2 SYDVKM. The CDR3 contains 16 residues. V lost 6 bases to trimming and J lost 3 bases; unmatched junction nucleotides: 7. V gene TRBV28 combines with J gene TRBJ1-4; TRBD1 matches 10 bases. Sequencing used peripheral blood. The TCR sequence derives from a human donor in a cohort sampled during active COVID-19. DNA for the CDR3: TGTGCCAGCAGCCACTCGGGACAGGGGCCTAATGAAAAACTGTTTTTT. This gives the protein CASSHSGQGPNEKLFF.